This T cell receptor (beta chain) was observed in a study of blood T cell repertoires in COVID-19 (dated by TCRdb to 2020 to 2021). Background on the whole study: Samples covering the acute and convalescent phases of COVID-19 were provided by collaborators in the United States, Italy and Spain. The material from the prospective study consisted of cDNA or gDNA derived from T cells, B-cell-depleted T cells, or PBMCs. The dataset comprised deeply sampled blood TCRbeta repertoires from subjects exposed to, actively infected with, or recovered from COVID-19. The repertoires were released in a freely available public database meant as a resource for research on the immune response to SARS-CoV-2. Samples were obtained from the ongoing ImmuneRACE study (first 160 participants) and from 1,000 to 1,500 subjects provided by 6 global collaborators. A de-identified subject ID, COVID-19 status, age in years and sex were almost always included in the sample metadata. HLA class I and class II types, where available, came from metadata supplied by the sample provider rather than from assay-based typing.

The immunoSEQ Assay, a bias-controlled multiplex PCR, was used to amplify TCRbeta CDR3 regions from genomic DNA. Turning to the authors' computational methods: The number of nucleated cells in each sample was estimated by amplification of reference gene primers within the assay. Sequence reads were collapsed and filtered to measure the absolute abundance of every unique TCRbeta CDR3 rearrangement. For each sample, productive Simpson clonality was calculated as the square root of Simpson's diversity index over productive rearrangements. The table comes from immuneACCESS by way of TCRdb, which keeps in-frame sequences with V and J called. Part of the clones is missing from these tables; in studies checked, under half for an unresolved V gene and the rest for unknown reasons. That table supplies the V and J calls and clone size; D and trimming were determined from the DNA. This sample has 20,000 to 25,000 clones in its table, and 80% to 95% of those were observed once. 7.4% of the sample lies in the top ten.

The table lists this clone with a count of one. This clone's antigen is unknown. No base quality information exists; no much larger clone differs at one position. Each collaborating institution followed its own protocols to collect whole blood in K2EDTA tubes. Collaborator samples were shipped for TCRbeta analysis as frozen whole blood, isolated PBMCs, or DNA extracted from either sample type. V gives up 3 bases and J gives up 1 base, and the segment between their germline ends measures 6 bases. The CDR3, from cysteine to phenylalanine, totals 13 residues. Of the read, only the CDR3 DNA is kept; its 39 bases are in frame from base 1. What the authors observed across the whole study: The amount of clinical and demographic metadata varied by source and participant and was provided uncurated.

The chain was built from TRBV12-3 or TRBV12-4 and TRBJ2-5; the D gene is not confidently resolved. This receptor was identified in a man between 65 and 79 years old with active COVID-19. Material for sequencing was peripheral blood. The CDR3 protein sequence reads: CASSLSSQETQYF. The DNA sequence reads TGTGCCAGCAGTTTGTCCAGCCAAGAGACCCAGTACTTC.